A selection of T cell receptor beta chains follows, all from one sample in a study of blood T cell repertoires in COVID-19. TCRdb's table, derived via immunoSEQ multiplex PCR, lists solely in-frame clones and lacks some. The sample lists nearly 250,000 clones, around 89% occurring once. The sequencing input was PBMCs or T cells enriched from blood (not recorded which). These receptors were taken from a man in his forties or fifties who had been exposed to COVID-19. Each CDR3 is given with its conserved first and last residue.

v_call	j_call	cdr3_aa
TRBV11-3	TRBJ1-2	CASSLQGQGNGYTF
TRBV13	TRBJ2-2	CASSLPMNTGELFF
TRBV24-1	TRBJ1-2	CATSGTGGSDGYTF
TRBV19	TRBJ2-2	CASSRDYTGELFF
TRBV4-1	TRBJ2-1	CASSLGQPSYNEQFF
TRBV20-1	TRBJ1-1	CSASPGPSQAFF
TRBV28	TRBJ1-5	CASTPKREVAQPQHF
TRBV28	TRBJ2-1	CASSLWREVGNEQFF
TRBV1	TRBJ2-2	CTSSQTVTNTGELFF
TRBV28	TRBJ2-3	CASSPTSRAQYF
TRBV29-1	TRBJ1-2	CSATDNYGYTF
TRBV3-1/TRBV3-2	TRBJ1-3	CASGLLGNTIYF
TRBV7-2	TRBJ1-5	CASSSIRGQPQHF
TRBV5-6	TRBJ2-5	CASSLAGSGVRTQYF
TRBV28	TRBJ2-1	CASSLGGPFYNEQFF
TRBV5-1	TRBJ2-2	CASSFGAGGRTGELFF
TRBV29-1	TRBJ2-3	CSVVDRGPTDTQYF
TRBV19	TRBJ1-5	CASSMQGIRHQPQHF
TRBV6-6	TRBJ1-2	CASSQLPDGYTF
TRBV2	TRBJ2-2	CASNPVGGHTGELFF
TRBV6-2/TRBV6-3	TRBJ2-5	CASSSPSWGRPLETQYF
TRBV9	TRBJ2-3	CASSAGQYTQYF
TRBV7-9	TRBJ1-3	CASSWAGGGNTIYF
TRBV5-1	TRBJ1-4	CASSQQGVENEKLFF
TRBV28	TRBJ1-1	CVVRGGVTEAFF
TRBV9	TRBJ2-1	CASSFTSSYNEQFF
TRBV27	TRBJ1-2	CASSGTGGYTF
TRBV19	TRBJ2-5	CASSNDRGVLETQYF
TRBV15	TRBJ2-7	CATSREISYEQYF
TRBV5-1	TRBJ2-7	CASSLGAGGSHEQYF
TRBV7-9	TRBJ2-2	CASSRQGLRTGELFF
TRBV18	TRBJ1-1	CASSPGQGTNTEAFF
TRBV7-9	TRBJ2-1	CASSPTSYEQFF
TRBV5-1	TRBJ2-5	CASSRGQGKETQYF
TRBV6-5	TRBJ2-1	CASSYSDRGPYNEQFF
TRBV5-1	TRBJ1-1	CASSLLPGQGHTEAFF
TRBV12-3/TRBV12-4	TRBJ2-2	CASSPNANGELFF
TRBV5-1	TRBJ2-3	CASSLGLAGAMGDTQYF
TRBV9	TRBJ2-7	CASSVGARRDYEQYF
TRBV11-2	TRBJ1-3	CASSRSTGWSGNTIYF
TRBV30	TRBJ1-4	CAWSGQGPVLEKLFF
TRBV2	TRBJ2-1	CASSLAGEYNEQFF
TRBV5-4	TRBJ1-4	CASSSQGRKLFF
TRBV5-1	TRBJ2-3	CASMAHSGDTQYF
TRBV13	TRBJ1-2	CASSFSSRGYGYTF
TRBV12-5	TRBJ2-1	CASGLVRAGGPFIHYNEQFF
TRBV20-1	TRBJ2-5	CSASGDRLYQETQYF
TRBV19	TRBJ1-5	CASRATGQGNQPQHF
TRBV29-1	TRBJ2-2	CSVEDPLNGRAAGELFF
TRBV28	TRBJ2-2	CASSLGDRYTGELFF
TRBV19	TRBJ2-3	CASSPGGHSGSRSTDTQYF
TRBV3-1/TRBV3-2	TRBJ1-4	CASSRRGSGEKLFF